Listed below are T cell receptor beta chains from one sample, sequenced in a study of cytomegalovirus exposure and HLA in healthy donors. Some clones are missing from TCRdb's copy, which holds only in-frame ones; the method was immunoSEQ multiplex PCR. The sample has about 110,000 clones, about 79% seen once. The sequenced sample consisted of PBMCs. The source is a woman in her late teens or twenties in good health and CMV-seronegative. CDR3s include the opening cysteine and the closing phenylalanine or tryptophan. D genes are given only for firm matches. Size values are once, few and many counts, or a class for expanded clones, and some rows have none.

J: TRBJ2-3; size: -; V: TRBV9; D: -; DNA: TGTGCCAGCAGCTTCCCCCGGGACTCCGCCACAGATACGCAGTATTTT; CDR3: CASSFPRDSATDTQYF
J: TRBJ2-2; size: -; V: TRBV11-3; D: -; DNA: TGTGCCAGCAGCTTCCCCCTGAGGGCAGGCTCGAACACCGGGGAGCTGTTTTTT; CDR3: CASSFPLRAGSNTGELFF
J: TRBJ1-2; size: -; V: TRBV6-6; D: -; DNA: TGTGCCAGCAGTATCGTAGCTAACTATGGCTACACCTTC; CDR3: CASSIVANYGYTF
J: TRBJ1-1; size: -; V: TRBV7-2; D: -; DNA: TGTGCCAGCAGCTTAGGGGGGACAACTGAAGCTTTCTTT; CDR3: CASSLGGTTEAFF
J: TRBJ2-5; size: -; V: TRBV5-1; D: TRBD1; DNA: TGCGCCAGCAGCCTGGCTCCGACAGGGGGCTGGGAGACCCAGTACTTC; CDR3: CASSLAPTGGWETQYF
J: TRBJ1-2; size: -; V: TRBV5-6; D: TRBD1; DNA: TGTGCCAGCAGACGACAGGGGTGGCACTATGGCTACACCTTC; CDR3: CASRRQGWHYGYTF
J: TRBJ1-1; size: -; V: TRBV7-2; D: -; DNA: TGTGCCAGCAGCTTAGACAGGGTTGTAGCTTTCTTT; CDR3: CASSLDRVVAFF
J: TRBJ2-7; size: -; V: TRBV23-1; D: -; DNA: TGCGCCAGCAGTCACAGGCTCTTCTACGAGCAGTACTTC; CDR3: CASSHRLFYEQYF
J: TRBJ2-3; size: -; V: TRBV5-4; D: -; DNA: TGTGCCAGCAGCTTAGCGGAGTACACAGATACGCAGTATTTT; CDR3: CASSLAEYTDTQYF
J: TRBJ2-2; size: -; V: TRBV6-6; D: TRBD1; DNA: TGTGCCAGCAGTGACAGGGGCGGGGAGCTGTTTTTT; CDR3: CASSDRGGELFF
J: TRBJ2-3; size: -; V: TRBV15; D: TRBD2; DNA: TGTGCCACCAGCAGAGAACTAGCGGATACGCAGTATTTT; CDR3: CATSRELADTQYF
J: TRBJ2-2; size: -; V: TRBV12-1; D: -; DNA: TGTGCCAGCAGCTCCTCCGGGGCTAGCGGGACTGGCGGGGAGCTGTTTTTT; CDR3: CASSSSGASGTGGELFF
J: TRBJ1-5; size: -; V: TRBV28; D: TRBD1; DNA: TGTGCCAGCAGTTTATGGGTCTTGGGGTCAGGGGGCGAGAACCCCCAGCATTTT; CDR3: CASSLWVLGSGGENPQHF
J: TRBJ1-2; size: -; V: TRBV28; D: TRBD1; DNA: TGTGCCAGCACTTTACCAGGGGGCTCAAGTAACTATGGCTACACCTTC; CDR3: CASTLPGGSSNYGYTF
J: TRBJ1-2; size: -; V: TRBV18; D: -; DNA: TGTGCCAGCTCGCCATTAAGACACGACAGGATAAATAACTATGGCTACACCTTC; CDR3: CASSPLRHDRINNYGYTF
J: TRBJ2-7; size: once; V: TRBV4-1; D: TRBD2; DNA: TGCGCCAGCAGCCAAGGCCCTAGCGGGCGCTCCGCCTCCTACGAGCAGTACTTC; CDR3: CASSQGPSGRSASYEQYF
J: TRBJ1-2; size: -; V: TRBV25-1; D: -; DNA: TGTGCCAGCAGTGAATATAGGAGTGGCTACACCTTC; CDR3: CASSEYRSGYTF
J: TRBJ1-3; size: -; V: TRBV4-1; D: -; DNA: TGCGCCAGCAGCCCCCCGTCTATAGCTGGAAACACCATATATTTT; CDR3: CASSPPSIAGNTIYF
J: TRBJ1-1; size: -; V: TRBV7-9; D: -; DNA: TGTGCCAGCAGCTTTTCCCCGGAGAACGCTGAAGCTTTCTTT; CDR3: CASSFSPENAEAFF
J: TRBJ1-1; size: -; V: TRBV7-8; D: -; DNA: TGTGCCAGCAGCCAAGGGGAAGGGAAACGAGAAGCTTTCTTT; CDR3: CASSQGEGKREAFF
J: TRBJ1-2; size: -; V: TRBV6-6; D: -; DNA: TGTGCCAGCAACCAACAGTTCGGGGGAACCTATGGCTACACCTTC; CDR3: CASNQQFGGTYGYTF
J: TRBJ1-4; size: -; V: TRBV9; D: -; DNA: TGTGCCAGCAGCGTAGCTTCAGGGATGGAGGAAAAACTGTTTTTT; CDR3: CASSVASGMEEKLFF
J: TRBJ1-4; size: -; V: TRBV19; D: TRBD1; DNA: TGTGCCAGTAGTACAGGGGGAAAGGGTGAAAAACTGTTTTTT; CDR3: CASSTGGKGEKLFF
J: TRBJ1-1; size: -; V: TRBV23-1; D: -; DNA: TGCGCCAGCGGTCGGAGGGAAGCTTTCTTT; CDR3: CASGRREAFF
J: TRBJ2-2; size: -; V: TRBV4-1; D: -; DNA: TGCGCCAGCAGCCAAGTTAGACAGGCCGGGGAGCTGTTTTTT; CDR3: CASSQVRQAGELFF
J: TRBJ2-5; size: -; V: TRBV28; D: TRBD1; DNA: TGTGCCAGCAGACAGGGGACAGCCCAAGAGACCCAGTACTTC; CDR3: CASRQGTAQETQYF
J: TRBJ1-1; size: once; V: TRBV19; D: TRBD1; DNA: TGTGCCAGTAGTAGTGGGAGACAGGGGAATACTGAAGCTTTCTTT; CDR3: CASSSGRQGNTEAFF
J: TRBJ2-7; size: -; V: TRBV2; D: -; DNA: TGTGCCAGCACCGGGAAGGTTTCTTACGAGCAGTACTTC; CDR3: CASTGKVSYEQYF
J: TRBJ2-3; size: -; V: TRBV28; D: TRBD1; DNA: TGTGCCAGCAGTTTATACAGGGGGCGCACAGATACGCAGTATTTT; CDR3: CASSLYRGRTDTQYF